The 4 T cell receptor beta chains below were found in one sample sequenced in a study of blood T cells in healthy people across ages. PCR was performed a second time for 7 to 11 cycles using a sample-barcoded 5' primer and a J-beta primer mix. From the 5' RACE reads, TCRdb called clonotypes with MiXCR, one entry per CDR3 protein. The sample records almost 1 million distinct CDR3 sequences, 45% to 60% being singletons. Sequenced input: blood. These TCRs come from a woman aged 55-70 years in good health.

The chain links TRBV7-2 to TRBJ1-6; D is undetermined. CDR1 is SGHTA and CDR2 is FQGNSA in the germline V gene. V lost 5 bases and J 5 bases, leaving 16 bases between the germline ends. CDR3 length equals 16 residues. The CDR3 DNA reads as TGTGCCAGCAGCCTACATAAGGGCACCAATAATTCACCCCTCCACTTT. Translating gives CASSLHKGTNNSPLHF.

The chain links TRBV24-1 to TRBJ2-5, with 11 positions matching TRBD1. The CDR3 runs 17 residues. The trim removed 4 bases at V and 5 bases at J, leaving 11 bases unmatched. The V gene's germline CDR1 is KGHDR and CDR2 SFDVKD. CDR3 residues: CATSDRKRTGGVETQYF. The CDR3 nucleotides read TGTGCCACCAGTGACCGTAAGAGGACAGGGGGCGTGGAGACCCAGTACTTC.

Only a few counts were recorded for this clonotype. This chain uses TRBV12-3 or TRBV12-4 with TRBJ2-7; 10 bases are a match to TRBD1. V dropped 3 bases and J dropped 3; count of bases not matched to a gene: 8. CDR3 length equals 16 residues. This chain's CDR3 is CASSLFDRGRNYEQYF. The CDR3 DNA reads as TGTGCCAGCAGTTTGTTCGACAGGGGGCGAAACTACGAGCAGTACTTC.

V and J are TRBV7-2 and TRBJ2-7, with D possibly matching TRBD1 (6 bases). Germline CDR1 and CDR2: SGHTA and FQGNSA. The CDR3 runs 13 residues. Trimming cost V 5 bases and J 3 bases, with 11 bases left between them. This CDR3 reads CASSMTGFYEQYF. The CDR3 coding sequence is TGTGCCAGCAGCATGACAGGCTTCTACGAGCAGTACTTC. The variable domain in full, completed from reference TRBV7-2 and TRBJ2-7, reads GAGVSQSPSNKVTEKGKDVELRCDPISGHTALYWYRQSLGQGLEFLIYFQGNSAPDKSGLPSDRFSAERTGGSVSTLTIQRTQQEDSAVYLCASSMTGFYEQYFGPGTRLTVT.